This T cell receptor beta chain was profiled in a study of beta chain features in type 1 diabetes. Study findings and constraints: Across all four CD4+ subsets, people with type 1 diabetes showed modestly shorter TCRB CDR3s. The analysis here could not establish whether HLA type shapes TCRB rearrangement.

Every isolated RNA sample was fully reverse transcribed, so sequencing captured expressed TCRB transcripts. Generated by immunoSEQ multiplex PCR, the TCRdb table keeps only in-frame clones and is missing some. The sample holds about 660,000 clones, more than 12% seen once. Only a few counts were recorded for this clone. What it binds is unknown. V trimming: 3 bases; J trimming: 8 bases; junction bases outside the gene matches: 0. The germline V gene encodes CDR1 SGHNT and CDR2 YYREEE (reference sequence). This CDR3 spans 13 amino acids. Sequencing was performed on naive CD4+ T cells from blood. The receptor was derived from a man aged 18-30 years with type 1 diabetes. The V gene is TRBV5-4, the J gene TRBJ1-4; 11 bases match TRBD1. The CDR3, as DNA: TGTGCCAGCAGCTGGGACAGGGGGGAAAAACTGTTTTTT. It translates to CASSWDRGEKLFF. Together with reference TRBV5-4 and TRBJ1-4, the CDR3 gives the full variable domain: ETGVTQSPTHLIKTRGQQVTLRCSSQSGHNTVSWYQQALGQGPQFIFQYYREEENGRGNFPPRFSGLQFPNYSSELNVNALELDDSALYLCASSWDRGEKLFFGSGTQLSVL.